This TCR beta chain emerged from a study of T cells in Graves' hyperthyroidism and ophthalmopathy. Researchers took RNA transcripts and amplified the TCR beta CDR3 regions from them. With the HTBI primer set, the TCR CDR3 went through a first round of RT-PCR. Each CDR3 protein is one row after TCRdb ran MiXCR on the multiplex PCR reads. Altogether about 520,000 distinct CDR3 sequences are present, around 20% being singletons, with the ten largest covering around a quarter. The germline gives CDR1 GTSNPN, CDR2 SVGIG (reference sequence). Trimming cost V 0 bases and J 1 base, with 16 bases left between them. The CDR3 contains 16 residues. Hyperthyroidism in the patients, aged 18 to 65, was newly diagnosed and under 2 months in duration. Diagnoses were made from clinical symptoms, serum measures (thyroxine and TRAb), thyroid ultrasound and orbital computed tomography. Notes on this clonotype: Its target is unknown.

The study, taken as a whole, reports: The model forecast ophthalmopathy, anticipating it by a median approximately 7 months before onset.

The V call is TRBV30, the J call TRBJ2-7, with a possible D match to TRBD1 (5 bases). Input material: blood. This receptor was taken from a man aged 18 to 30 with Graves' hyperthyroidism. The CDR3 reads CAWSVPGQGRSYEQYF. The CDR3 nucleotides read TGTGCCTGGAGTGTCCCTGGGCAGGGTAGGTCCTACGAGCAGTACTTC.